A selection of T cell receptor beta chains follows, all from one sample in a study of response to subunit inactivated influenza vaccine. TCRdb re-called the RT-PCR reads through MiXCR, storing one row per CDR3 protein. The sample lists some 520,000 distinct CDR3 sequences, more than 15% seen once, with over 2.5% in the top ten. The source was CD4+ T cells sorted from PBMCs, collected around 25 months after vaccination. Every receptor here comes from a man aged 45-69 years who received an inactivated influenza vaccine. Each CDR3 is given with its conserved first and last residue. The D gene is left open where the match is weak. Expanded clones are given a class, and other clones once, few, many or no size at all.

d_call: TRBD2
v_call: TRBV28
j_call: TRBJ2-1
clone_size: few
cdr3_nt: TGTGCCAGCAGTTCGACGACTAGCGGGGTCCGATACAACAATGAGCAGTTCTTC
cdr3_aa: CASSSTTSGVRYNNEQFF

d_call: -
v_call: TRBV20-1
j_call: TRBJ2-3
clone_size: -
cdr3_nt: TGCAGTGCTAGAGACTCCGGAGTAGCTACGCAGTATTTT
cdr3_aa: CSARDSGVATQYF

d_call: TRBD1
v_call: TRBV5-5
j_call: TRBJ1-5
clone_size: -
cdr3_nt: TGTGCCAGCAGCTTTCAGGGGGCTGGTAGTCAGCCCCAGCATTTT
cdr3_aa: CASSFQGAGSQPQHF

d_call: -
v_call: TRBV7-9
j_call: TRBJ2-2
clone_size: -
cdr3_nt: TGTGCCAGCAGCCAACTAGCGTGGGGGCCGAACACCGGGGAGCTGTTTTTT
cdr3_aa: CASSQLAWGPNTGELFF

d_call: -
v_call: TRBV5-1
j_call: TRBJ2-2
clone_size: many
cdr3_nt: TGCGCCAGCAGCTCATTTGATCTAATTACCGGGGAGCTGTTTTTT
cdr3_aa: CASSSFDLITGELFF

d_call: TRBD1
v_call: TRBV25-1
j_call: TRBJ1-2
clone_size: few
cdr3_nt: TGTGCCAGCAGTGGAGGGGGCGGAGGCTACACCTTC
cdr3_aa: CASSGGGGGYTF

d_call: -
v_call: TRBV14
j_call: TRBJ2-1
clone_size: -
cdr3_nt: TGTGCCAGCAGCCAAGAAAGGCGGAGTGCCTACAATGAGCAGTTCTTC
cdr3_aa: CASSQERRSAYNEQFF

d_call: -
v_call: TRBV7-8
j_call: TRBJ1-5
clone_size: -
cdr3_nt: TGTGCCAGCAGCTTAGCTTGGGGCCAGCCCCAGCATTTT
cdr3_aa: CASSLAWGQPQHF

d_call: -
v_call: TRBV5-1
j_call: TRBJ1-1
clone_size: many
cdr3_nt: TGCGCCAGCAGCTGGGACACCCGCGGTGGTACTGAAGCTTTCTTT
cdr3_aa: CASSWDTRGGTEAFF

d_call: -
v_call: TRBV7-2
j_call: TRBJ2-1
clone_size: -
cdr3_nt: TGTGCCAGCAGCTTAGAGGGGACGATAGGCAATGAGCAGTTCTTC
cdr3_aa: CASSLEGTIGNEQFF

d_call: -
v_call: TRBV24-1
j_call: TRBJ2-2
clone_size: few
cdr3_nt: TGTGCCACCGCAGGGTTCGGGGAGCTGTTTTTT
cdr3_aa: CATAGFGELFF

d_call: -
v_call: TRBV5-1
j_call: TRBJ2-3
clone_size: few
cdr3_nt: TGCGCCAGCAGCACGCCGGACACCTCTAGCACAGATACGCAGTATTTT
cdr3_aa: CASSTPDTSSTDTQYF

d_call: TRBD1
v_call: TRBV10-3
j_call: TRBJ2-7
clone_size: -
cdr3_nt: TGTGCCATCGGGACAGGGCCGGAGCAGTACTTC
cdr3_aa: CAIGTGPEQYF

d_call: -
v_call: TRBV7-2
j_call: TRBJ2-3
clone_size: many
cdr3_nt: TGTGCCAGCAGCTTATGGGGGCAGGGAGGCGCAGATACGCAGTATTTT
cdr3_aa: CASSLWGQGGADTQYF

d_call: TRBD1
v_call: TRBV10-3
j_call: TRBJ2-3
clone_size: -
cdr3_nt: TGTGCCATCAGTGACCTAAGACAGGGGGGGTTGGCAGATACGCAGTATTTT
cdr3_aa: CAISDLRQGGLADTQYF

d_call: TRBD2
v_call: TRBV6-1
j_call: TRBJ2-3
clone_size: -
cdr3_nt: TGTGCCAGCAGAACGACTAGCGGAACCACAGATACGCAGTATTTT
cdr3_aa: CASRTTSGTTDTQYF

d_call: TRBD1
v_call: TRBV15
j_call: TRBJ1-2
clone_size: few
cdr3_nt: TGTGCCACCAGCAGTGGAATAGGTACAGGGGGCATCTTCTATGGCTACACCTTC
cdr3_aa: CATSSGIGTGGIFYGYTF

d_call: -
v_call: TRBV5-6
j_call: TRBJ2-7
clone_size: -
cdr3_nt: TGTGCCAGCAGCCCCAGGGGCAAAGGAGCCTACGAGCAGTACTTC
cdr3_aa: CASSPRGKGAYEQYF

d_call: TRBD1
v_call: TRBV15
j_call: TRBJ2-1
clone_size: few
cdr3_nt: TGTGCCACCAGCCCTCGGACAGGGGGAAGCGAGCAGTTCTTC
cdr3_aa: CATSPRTGGSEQFF

d_call: TRBD2
v_call: TRBV20-1
j_call: TRBJ2-1
clone_size: few
cdr3_nt: TGCAGAGCAAAGACTAGCGGGGCGACGAATGAGCAGTTCTTC
cdr3_aa: CRAKTSGATNEQFF

d_call: -
v_call: TRBV30
j_call: TRBJ2-7
clone_size: -
cdr3_nt: TGTGCCTGGAGGTTGTACGAGCAGTACTTC
cdr3_aa: CAWRLYEQYF

d_call: -
v_call: TRBV7-3
j_call: TRBJ2-1
clone_size: few
cdr3_nt: TGTGCCAGCAGCACGGACTATCGGTTGAGCAATGAGCAGTTCTTC
cdr3_aa: CASSTDYRLSNEQFF

d_call: TRBD1
v_call: TRBV3-1
j_call: TRBJ2-1
clone_size: few
cdr3_nt: TGTGCCAGCAGCCCACAGGGGTACGGGAATGAGCAGTTCTTC
cdr3_aa: CASSPQGYGNEQFF

d_call: -
v_call: TRBV5-1
j_call: TRBJ1-1
clone_size: -
cdr3_nt: TGCGCCAGCAGCCTAGAGCCTCCAGCCCTGAACACTGAAGCTTTCTTT
cdr3_aa: CASSLEPPALNTEAFF

d_call: -
v_call: TRBV7-2
j_call: TRBJ2-3
clone_size: many
cdr3_nt: TGCGCCAGCAGCTTGGCCGCAGATACGCAGTATTTT
cdr3_aa: CASSLAADTQYF

d_call: -
v_call: TRBV18
j_call: TRBJ2-3
clone_size: -
cdr3_nt: TGTGCCAGCTCGAAGAGGGACACCTACACAGATACGCAGTATTTT
cdr3_aa: CASSKRDTYTDTQYF

d_call: TRBD2
v_call: TRBV7-2
j_call: TRBJ2-1
clone_size: few
cdr3_nt: TGTGCCAGCAGCTACCCACTAGCGGGGGACAATGAGCAGTTCTTC
cdr3_aa: CASSYPLAGDNEQFF

d_call: -
v_call: TRBV5-3
j_call: TRBJ2-1
clone_size: few
cdr3_nt: TGTGCCAGAAGGGCAGGGTCGCCCTACAATGAGCAGTTCTTC
cdr3_aa: CARRAGSPYNEQFF

d_call: -
v_call: TRBV6-1
j_call: TRBJ1-5
clone_size: -
cdr3_nt: TGTGCCAGCAGCTCCACCGGCCCATTAGAGCCCCAGCATTTT
cdr3_aa: CASSSTGPLEPQHF

d_call: -
v_call: TRBV6-5
j_call: TRBJ1-2
clone_size: -
cdr3_nt: TGTGCCAGCAGTTACGCAGGTTTCTATGGCTACACCTTC
cdr3_aa: CASSYAGFYGYTF

d_call: -
v_call: TRBV6-5
j_call: TRBJ1-5
clone_size: few
cdr3_nt: TGTGCCAGCAGTTACTATCGGGACATCAATCAGCCCCAGCATTTT
cdr3_aa: CASSYYRDINQPQHF

d_call: TRBD1
v_call: TRBV10-3
j_call: TRBJ1-5
clone_size: -
cdr3_nt: TGTGCCACCCACCCTGACAGGGGAGGCAATCAGCCCCAGCATTTT
cdr3_aa: CATHPDRGGNQPQHF

d_call: -
v_call: TRBV6-4
j_call: TRBJ2-1
clone_size: few
cdr3_nt: TGTGCCAGCAGTGAGGTTGTCGGAGCTACATATGAGCAGTTCTTC
cdr3_aa: CASSEVVGATYEQFF

d_call: TRBD1
v_call: TRBV7-2
j_call: TRBJ1-5
clone_size: -
cdr3_nt: TGTGCCAGCAGCTGGGGGACAGCGGCAATCAGCCCCCAGCATTTT
cdr3_aa: CASSWGTAAISPQHF

d_call: -
v_call: TRBV29-1
j_call: TRBJ2-1
clone_size: -
cdr3_nt: TGCAGCGTTGAGACTAGGGGGAGCTCCTACAATGAGCAGTTCTTC
cdr3_aa: CSVETRGSSYNEQFF

d_call: TRBD2
v_call: TRBV20-1
j_call: TRBJ2-1
clone_size: few
cdr3_nt: TGCAGTGGATTAAGGACTAGCGGCTACAATGAGCAGTTCTTC
cdr3_aa: CSGLRTSGYNEQFF

d_call: -
v_call: TRBV20-1
j_call: TRBJ1-6
clone_size: -
cdr3_nt: TGCAGTGCTAGGCCTGCAGTGGGTAATTCACCCCTCCACTTT
cdr3_aa: CSARPAVGNSPLHF

d_call: TRBD1
v_call: TRBV20-1
j_call: TRBJ2-1
clone_size: few
cdr3_nt: TGCAGTGCTCGTGTACGAGCGGGACAGGGGTACAATGAGCAGTTCTTC
cdr3_aa: CSARVRAGQGYNEQFF

d_call: -
v_call: TRBV7-8
j_call: TRBJ2-7
clone_size: many
cdr3_nt: TGTGCCAGCAGCGGGGTGCAGGGTGGCGAGCAGTACTTC
cdr3_aa: CASSGVQGGEQYF

d_call: -
v_call: TRBV12-3/TRBV12-4
j_call: TRBJ2-1
clone_size: -
cdr3_nt: TGTGCCAGCAGCCTGATGGGGATGGCCTACAATGAGCAGTTCTTC
cdr3_aa: CASSLMGMAYNEQFF

d_call: -
v_call: TRBV4-2
j_call: TRBJ1-5
clone_size: -
cdr3_nt: TGTGCCAGCAGCCAAGGTTTAGGGGCAGGGAATCAGCCCCAGCATTTT
cdr3_aa: CASSQGLGAGNQPQHF

d_call: TRBD1
v_call: TRBV4-1
j_call: TRBJ1-1
clone_size: -
cdr3_nt: TGCGCCAGCAGCCAAGGGCAGGGGGCAGGCACTGAAGCTTTCTTT
cdr3_aa: CASSQGQGAGTEAFF

d_call: -
v_call: TRBV20-1
j_call: TRBJ1-2
clone_size: -
cdr3_nt: TGCAGTGCTAATAAGTTGGGGTATGGCTACACCTTC
cdr3_aa: CSANKLGYGYTF

d_call: -
v_call: TRBV2
j_call: TRBJ2-7
clone_size: -
cdr3_nt: TGTGCCAGCAGTCAAGACACCCCTGAGCAGTACTTC
cdr3_aa: CASSQDTPEQYF

d_call: TRBD2
v_call: TRBV7-9
j_call: TRBJ2-7
clone_size: few
cdr3_nt: TGTGCCAGCAGCTTTGGACTAGCCTACGAGCAGTACTTC
cdr3_aa: CASSFGLAYEQYF

d_call: TRBD2
v_call: TRBV3-1
j_call: TRBJ2-7
clone_size: -
cdr3_nt: TGTGCCAGCACCACTAGCGGGACCTACGAGCAGTACTTC
cdr3_aa: CASTTSGTYEQYF